A single sample is the source of the 28 T cell receptor beta chains below, sequenced in a study of T cell changes during pregnancy in multiple sclerosis. Using immunoSEQ multiplex PCR, the repertoire was profiled, and TCRdb retains in-frame clones only, with some absent. Counted here are approximately 60,000 clones, 91% occurring once; the ten biggest clones make up about 0.9%. This material consisted of peripheral blood, taken before pregnancy. These receptors came from a female donor with multiple sclerosis, enrolled in a pregnancy study.

This chain links TRBV4-1 with TRBJ1-3; D is unclear. V lost 3 bases to trimming and J lost 1 base, with 13 bases between them. Looked up from germline, CDR1 is MGHRA and CDR2 is YSYEKL. The CDR3 extends over 16 amino acids. The CDR3: CASSQKLVVSGNTIYF. CDR3 nucleotide sequence: TGCGCCAGCAGCCAGAAGTTAGTGGTGTCTGGAAACACCATATATTTT.

The chain couples TRBV11-2 to TRBJ2-1, with TRBD1 matching over 9 bases. V shed 3 bases, J shed 3 bases, and the junction held 6 bases outside the gene matches. CDR1 is SGHAT, CDR2 FQNNGV, per germline. CDR3 length: 16 amino acids. CDR3 residues: CASSFLGQGFYNEQFF. The CDR3 DNA reads as TGTGCCAGCAGCTTTTTGGGACAGGGATTCTACAATGAGCAGTTCTTC. The whole variable domain, filled in from reference TRBV11-2 and TRBJ2-1, reads EAGVAQSPRYKIIEKRQSVAFWCNPISGHATLYWYQQILGQGPKLLIQFQNNGVVDDSQLPKDRFSAERLKGVDSTLKIQPAKLEDSAVYLCASSFLGQGFYNEQFFGPGTRLTVL.

The chain carries TRBV19 and TRBJ2-2; 10 nucleotides match TRBD1. The CDR3 totals 15 residues. CDR1 and CDR2 from the germline V gene are LNHDA and SQIVND (reference sequence). V dropped 1 base and J dropped 6; count of bases not matched to a gene: 2. The CDR3 DNA is TGTGCCAGTAGTATAGTAGGACAGGGGGCCGGGGAGCTGTTTTTT. This sequence encodes CASSIVGQGAGELFF.

This rearrangement joins TRBV25-1 to TRBJ1-2; D possibly corresponds to TRBD1 (6 bases). Germline CDR1 is MGHDK and CDR2 is SYGVNS. V was trimmed by 1 base and J by 1 base, leaving 16 bases between them. The CDR3 contains 17 residues. CDR3 protein: CASSEWGRRDSNYGYTF. The CDR3 nucleotides read TGTGCCAGCAGTGAATGGGGGCGCCGGGATAGTAACTATGGCTACACCTTC.

This clone appeared once. This chain uses TRBV19 with TRBJ2-3; no definite D call. V lost 0 bases, J lost 1 base, and 5 bases lay in between. The CDR3 extends over 14 amino acids. Looked up from germline, CDR1 is LNHDA and CDR2 is SQIVND (reference sequence). The CDR3 coding sequence is TGTGCCAGTAGTATAGATCCGGGCACAGATACGCAGTATTTT. Amino acids: CASSIDPGTDTQYF.

Here the CDR3 reads CASSQVRDGSGYTF. CDR3 in DNA: TGCGCCAGCAGCCAAGTCCGGGACGGGAGTGGCTACACCTTC. The chain is built from TRBV4-3 and TRBJ1-2, with TRBD1 as a possible D gene (5 bases). This CDR3 spans 14 amino acids. Trimming took 1 base from V and 7 from J, leaving 13 bases between them. CDR1 and CDR2 from the germline V gene are LGHNA and YSLEER.

The CDR3 DNA sequence: TGTGCCAGCAGCACAGAAGGCGGGGGCTTATCCACCGGGGAGCTGTTTTTT. It yields the protein CASSTEGGGLSTGELFF. This rearrangement joins TRBV7-2 to TRBJ2-2, with D possibly matching TRBD2 (7 bases). V lost 5 bases to trimming and J lost 4 bases, with 20 bases between them. This CDR3 region has 17 residues. Germline CDR1 reads SGHTA; CDR2 reads FQGNSA.

The V and J genes are TRBV9 and TRBJ1-2, with 8 bases fitting TRBD1. The J segment lost 8 bases and the V segment lost 2 bases, leaving 5 bases of the junction unmatched. This CDR3 contains 13 residues. Germline values: CDR1 SGDLS, CDR2 YYNGEE. CDR3 loop: CASSVRQGWGYTF. For the CDR3, the DNA is TGTGCCAGCAGCGTCAGACAGGGGTGGGGCTACACCTTC.

The chain joins TRBV15 to TRBJ2-7, with D maybe TRBD1 (6 bases). V was pared by 4 bases and J by 7 bases, with 23 bases between. Germline values: CDR1 LNHNV, CDR2 YYDKDF (reference sequence). This CDR3 has 16 amino acids. CDR3 nucleotides: TGTGCCACCAGCACCGGCCACGTGGGCAGGGGAAATGAGCAGTACTTC. This codes for CATSTGHVGRGNEQYF.

The rearrangement joins TRBV27 to TRBJ2-3, with D maybe TRBD1 (5 bases). Germline CDR1 and CDR2: MNHEY and SMNVEV (reference sequence). There are 15 residues in the CDR3. Trimming shortened V by 0 bases and J by 3 bases, and 10 bases separated the two germline ends. CDR3 nucleotide sequence: TGTGCCAGCAGTTTATCGAGGACAAGAACAGATACGCAGTATTTT. This translates into CASSLSRTRTDTQYF.

The genes are TRBV7-2 and TRBJ2-7; 7 nucleotides align to TRBD2. Unmatched junction bases numbered 8, after V lost 2 bases and J lost 4 bases. This CDR3 is 15 amino acids long. CDR1 and CDR2 (germline): SGHTA, FQGNSA. CDR3 amino acids: CASSLRGGPAYEQYF. In DNA form, the CDR3 reads TGTGCCAGCAGCTTACGCGGGGGACCCGCATACGAGCAGTACTTC.

CDR3 amino acids: CAWSKQGGLIGYTF. The CDR3 coding sequence is TGTGCCTGGAGCAAACAGGGGGGTCTAATAGGCTACACCTTC. The V gene is TRBV30, the J gene TRBJ1-2; 8 bases are a match to TRBD1. Germline CDR1 GTSNPN, CDR2 SVGIG (reference sequence). Trimming removed 3 bases from V and 8 bases from J; junction bases left unmatched: 11. This CDR3 comprises 14 residues.

This chain joins TRBV10-1 and TRBJ1-1, with D uncertain. The CDR3 totals 12 residues. The germline V and J ends were trimmed by 6 bases and 4 bases, with 9 bases remaining between them. Germline V lookup: CDR1 WNHNN, CDR2 SYGVQD (reference sequence). CDR3 DNA sequence: TGCGCCAGCAGCAATTCCCCCACTGAAGCTTTCTTT. As protein: CASSNSPTEAFF.

The V gene is TRBV20-1, the J gene TRBJ1-1; possible D gene TRBD1, 6 bases. V lost 6 bases, J lost 11 bases, and 13 bases lay in between. Per the germline V gene, CDR1 is DFQATT and CDR2 is SNEGSKA (reference sequence). The CDR3 runs to 10 residues. The DNA for the CDR3 is TGCAGTGCGGATACAGGGCGGGCTTTCTTT. This sequence encodes CSADTGRAFF.

V gene TRBV30 combines with J gene TRBJ1-3; D uncertain. The germline gives CDR1 GTSNPN, CDR2 SVGIG (reference sequence). The CDR3 is 13 amino acids. Trimming took off 3 bases at V and 4 bases at J, with 10 bases between the two ends. This chain's CDR3 is CAWSGYQGNTIYF. Here the CDR3 DNA reads TGTGCCTGGAGCGGTTATCAAGGAAACACCATATATTTT.

The rearrangement joins TRBV7-9 to TRBJ1-1; 8 bases align to TRBD1. The CDR3 spans 15 residues. CDR1 and CDR2 (germline): SEHNR, FQNEAQ (reference sequence). The J segment lost 4 bases and the V segment lost 4 bases, leaving 8 bases of the junction unmatched. CDR3 sequence: CASSSPGQGFTEAFF. The CDR3 DNA reads TGTGCCAGCAGCTCTCCTGGACAGGGATTCACTGAAGCTTTCTTT.

The CDR3 DNA is TGTGCCAGCGGCGGGGGCCATAGCACAGATACGCAGTATTTT. This sequence encodes CASGGGHSTDTQYF. The chain recombines TRBV7-9 with TRBJ2-3, with a possible D match to TRBD2 (7 bases). This CDR3 contains 14 residues. The germline V and J ends were trimmed by 8 bases and 0 bases, with 12 bases remaining between them. CDR1 is SEHNR and CDR2 is FQNEAQ in the germline V gene (reference sequence).

V usage is TRBV9 and J usage is TRBJ1-1; 8 bases agree with TRBD1. Germline V gene lookup returns CDR1 SGDLS and CDR2 YYNGEE. This CDR3 contains 15 residues. V was clipped by 4 bases and J by 2 bases; unmatched bases: 7. CDR3 residues: CASSPRTGINTEAFF. The CDR3 DNA reads TGTGCCAGCAGCCCGAGGACAGGGATAAACACTGAAGCTTTCTTT.

The V gene is TRBV2, the J gene TRBJ2-7, with D possibly matching TRBD2 (5 bases). Germline-derived CDR1 and CDR2 are SNHLY and FYNNEI. The V and J ends lost 6 bases and 3 bases respectively, with 12 bases between them. The CDR3 consists of 13 residues. CDR3 sequence (DNA): TGTGCCAGCAGCCCCTCGGGGTACTACGAGCAGTACTTC. Translating it yields CASSPSGYYEQYF.

V gene TRBV10-3 combines with J gene TRBJ2-5; possible D gene TRBD2, 6 bases. The CDR3 contains 14 residues. Between the trimmed V and J ends, which lost 6 bases and 2 bases, there was a span of 13 bases. Germline assignment: CDR1 ENHRY and CDR2 SYGVKD. CDR3 bases: TGTGCCATCAGCGCCCCCGGGGGACAAGAGACCCAGTACTTC. The encoded protein is CAISAPGGQETQYF.

The chain combines TRBV4-2 with TRBJ1-5; 7 nucleotides line up with TRBD1. Losses at the gene ends were 0 bases for V and 7 bases for J; bases not matched to a gene: 12. The CDR3 extends over 17 amino acids. Germline CDR1 and CDR2: LGHNA and YNFKEQ. The CDR3 bases are TGTGCCAGCAGCCAAGACTCAGTGGACAGGATAGGACAGCCCCAGCATTTT. This sequence encodes CASSQDSVDRIGQPQHF.

This chain links TRBV15 with TRBJ2-1; D may be TRBD1 (5 bases). This CDR3 region has 13 residues. CDR1 is LNHNV, CDR2 YYDKDF, per germline (reference sequence). Trimming cost V 1 base and J 8 bases, with 9 bases left between them. CDR3 DNA: TGTGCCACCAGCAGAGTTGAAGGGGATGAGCAGTTCTTC. Translating it yields CATSRVEGDEQFF.

This chain connects TRBV4-1 to TRBJ1-3, with D possibly TRBD1 on 5 matching bases. The germline CDR1 and CDR2 sequences are MGHRA and YSYEKL. CDR3 length equals 17 residues. V was pared by 1 base and J by 1 base, with 14 bases between. CDR3 residues: CASSQGTLGGSGNTIYF. CDR3 nucleotides: TGCGCCAGCAGCCAAGGGACTTTGGGGGGGTCTGGAAACACCATATATTTT.

As concerns this clone: At one of its ends the junction is not consistent with the germline gene, which may arise from a read error. CDR3 region: CASSLGGPINEQFF. In DNA form, the CDR3 reads TGCGCCAGCAGTTTGGGGGGGCCGATCAATGAGCAGTTCTTC. The genes are TRBV5-1 and TRBJ2-1; perhaps TRBD2 as D (7 bases). Germline V lookup: CDR1 SGHRS, CDR2 YFSETQ. The CDR3 length is 14 residues.

The V call is TRBV4-1, the J call TRBJ2-2; tentative D call: TRBD2 (5 bases). The CDR3 length is 15 residues. The germline V gene encodes CDR1 MGHRA and CDR2 YSYEKL. The V end lost 6 bases, the J end lost 2 bases, and 13 bases lay between the germline ends. In nucleotides, the CDR3 is TGCGCCAGCAGTGGTCACGGGGTAAACACCGGGGAGCTGTTTTTT. It is translated as CASSGHGVNTGELFF.

This rearrangement joins TRBV29-1 to TRBJ1-1, with D unresolved. The CDR3 length is 12 residues. Germline assignment: CDR1 SQVTM and CDR2 ANQGSEA. V lost 7 bases and J lost 11, with 20 bases in between. The CDR3 DNA reads as TGCAGCGCTGCGGACCTGGAGGGTAAGGCTTTCTTT. It yields the protein CSAADLEGKAFF.

This chain connects TRBV4-3 to TRBJ2-3; D perhaps matches TRBD1 (6 bases). The CDR3 spans 17 residues. The germline V gene encodes CDR1 LGHNA and CDR2 YSLEER. Trimming removed 0 bases at V and 2 bases at J, with 15 bases between. The CDR3 region is CASSQDHGPGATDTQYF. CDR3 nucleotide sequence: TGCGCCAGCAGCCAAGATCATGGGCCAGGGGCCACAGATACGCAGTATTTT.

The chain couples TRBV29-1 to TRBJ1-1, with a weak D call TRBD1 (5 bases). V lost 5 bases to trimming and J lost 0 bases, with 19 bases between them. Looked up from germline, CDR1 is SQVTM and CDR2 is ANQGSEA. The CDR3 runs to 16 residues. The CDR3 DNA reads TGCAGCGTTCTTATGGGACGGGGGGGAATGAACACTGAAGCTTTCTTT. This translates into CSVLMGRGGMNTEAFF.